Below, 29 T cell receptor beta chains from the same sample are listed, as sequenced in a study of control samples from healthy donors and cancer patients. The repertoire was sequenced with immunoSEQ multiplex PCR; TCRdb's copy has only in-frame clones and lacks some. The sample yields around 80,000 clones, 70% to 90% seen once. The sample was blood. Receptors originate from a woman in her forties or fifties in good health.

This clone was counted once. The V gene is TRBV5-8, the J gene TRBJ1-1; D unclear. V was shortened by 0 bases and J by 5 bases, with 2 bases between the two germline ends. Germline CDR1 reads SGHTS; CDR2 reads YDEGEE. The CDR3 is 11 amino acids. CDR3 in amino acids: CASSLDTEAFF. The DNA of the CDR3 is TGTGCCAGCAGCTTGGATACTGAAGCTTTCTTT.

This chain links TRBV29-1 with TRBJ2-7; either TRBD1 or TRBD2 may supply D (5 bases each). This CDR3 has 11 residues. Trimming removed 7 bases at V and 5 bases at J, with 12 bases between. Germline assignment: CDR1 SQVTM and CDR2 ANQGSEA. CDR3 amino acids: CSGGRDHEQYF. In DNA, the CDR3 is TGCAGCGGGGGTAGGGACCACGAGCAGTACTTC.

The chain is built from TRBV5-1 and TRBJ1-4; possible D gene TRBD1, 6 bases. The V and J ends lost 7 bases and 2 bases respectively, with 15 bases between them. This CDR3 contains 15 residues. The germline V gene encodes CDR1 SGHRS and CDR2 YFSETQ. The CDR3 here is CASRPAGGTNEKLFF. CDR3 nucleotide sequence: TGCGCCAGCCGACCAGCGGGGGGCACTAATGAAAAACTGTTTTTT.

In nucleotides, the CDR3 is TGTGCCAGCAGCGCGTCTTTGGTGAGGGGGAACACTGAAGCTTTCTTT. Translating it yields CASSASLVRGNTEAFF. The chain employs TRBV9 and TRBJ1-1, with TRBD1 as a possible D gene (5 bases). The V and J ends lost 3 bases and 1 base respectively, with 16 bases between them. CDR1 is SGDLS, CDR2 YYNGEE, per germline. CDR3 length: 16 residues.

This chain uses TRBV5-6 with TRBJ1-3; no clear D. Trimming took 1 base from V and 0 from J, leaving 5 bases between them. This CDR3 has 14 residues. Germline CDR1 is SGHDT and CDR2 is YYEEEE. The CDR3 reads CASSLSISGNTIYF. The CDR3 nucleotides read TGTGCCAGCAGCTTGTCGATCTCTGGAAACACCATATATTTT.

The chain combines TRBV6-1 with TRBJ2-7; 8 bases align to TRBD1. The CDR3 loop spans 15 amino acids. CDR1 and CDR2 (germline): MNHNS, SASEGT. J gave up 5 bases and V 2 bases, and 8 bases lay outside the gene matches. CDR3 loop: CASSERWTGFNEQYF. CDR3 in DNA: TGTGCCAGCAGTGAACGCTGGACAGGGTTCAACGAGCAGTACTTC.

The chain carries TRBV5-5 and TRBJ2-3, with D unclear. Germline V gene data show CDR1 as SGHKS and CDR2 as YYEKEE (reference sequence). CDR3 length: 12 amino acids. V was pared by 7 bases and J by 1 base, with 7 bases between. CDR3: CASGSRTDTQYF. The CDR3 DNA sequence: TGTGCCAGCGGGTCTCGCACAGATACGCAGTATTTT.

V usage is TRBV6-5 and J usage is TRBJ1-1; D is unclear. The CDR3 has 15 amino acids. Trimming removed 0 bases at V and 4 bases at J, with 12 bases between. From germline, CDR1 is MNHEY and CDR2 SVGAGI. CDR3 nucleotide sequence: TGTGCCAGCAGTTACTCGTTCAAAAAAGGCACTGAAGCTTTCTTT. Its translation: CASSYSFKKGTEAFF.

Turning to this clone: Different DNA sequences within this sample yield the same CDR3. The CDR3 region has the DNA TGCGCCAGCAGCTTGGACGGGAAGGGCTACACCTTC. Encoded protein: CASSLDGKGYTF. The genes are TRBV5-1 and TRBJ1-2; no clear D. Germline V gene lookup returns CDR1 SGHRS and CDR2 YFSETQ. This CDR3 is 12 amino acids long. Between the trimmed V and J ends, which lost 0 bases and 8 bases, there was a span of 8 bases.

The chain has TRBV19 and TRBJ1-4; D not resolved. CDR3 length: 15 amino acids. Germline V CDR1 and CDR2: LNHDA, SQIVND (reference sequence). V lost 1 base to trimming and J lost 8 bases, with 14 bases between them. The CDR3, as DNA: TGTGCCAGTAGTATAGTGACGGGTAAAGGCGAAAAACTGTTTTTT. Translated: CASSIVTGKGEKLFF.

The CDR3 protein is CASSQDVQGTGYTF. The CDR3 DNA sequence: TGTGCCAGCAGCCAAGACGTCCAGGGGACTGGCTACACCTTC. V usage is TRBV14 and J usage is TRBJ1-2; D is perhaps TRBD1 (6 bases). Trimming shortened V by 0 bases and J by 7 bases, and 12 bases separated the two germline ends. This CDR3 spans 14 amino acids. Germline V gene data show CDR1 as SGHDN and CDR2 as FVKESK.

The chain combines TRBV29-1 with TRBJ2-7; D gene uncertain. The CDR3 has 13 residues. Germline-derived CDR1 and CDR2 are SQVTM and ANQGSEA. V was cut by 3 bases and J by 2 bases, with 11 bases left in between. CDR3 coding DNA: TGCAGCGTTGAGGTGACGGATACCTACGAGCAGTACTTC. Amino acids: CSVEVTDTYEQYF.

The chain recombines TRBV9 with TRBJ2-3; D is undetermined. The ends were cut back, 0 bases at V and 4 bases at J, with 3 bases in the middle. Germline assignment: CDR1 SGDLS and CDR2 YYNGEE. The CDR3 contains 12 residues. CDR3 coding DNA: TGTGCCAGCAGCGTAGGAGCAGATACGCAGTATTTT. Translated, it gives CASSVGADTQYF.

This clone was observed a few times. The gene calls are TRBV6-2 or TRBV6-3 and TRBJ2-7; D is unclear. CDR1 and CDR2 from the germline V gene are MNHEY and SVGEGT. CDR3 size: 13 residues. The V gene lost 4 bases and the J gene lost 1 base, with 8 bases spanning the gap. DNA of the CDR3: TGTGCCAGCAGTTCCCGCAGGTCCTACGAGCAGTACTTC. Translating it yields CASSSRRSYEQYF.

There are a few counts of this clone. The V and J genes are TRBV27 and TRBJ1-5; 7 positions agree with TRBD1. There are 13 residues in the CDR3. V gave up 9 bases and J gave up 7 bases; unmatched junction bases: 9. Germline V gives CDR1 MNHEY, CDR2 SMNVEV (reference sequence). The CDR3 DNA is TGTGCCAGTGCCAACAGGGGAAACCAGCCCCAGCATTTT. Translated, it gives CASANRGNQPQHF.

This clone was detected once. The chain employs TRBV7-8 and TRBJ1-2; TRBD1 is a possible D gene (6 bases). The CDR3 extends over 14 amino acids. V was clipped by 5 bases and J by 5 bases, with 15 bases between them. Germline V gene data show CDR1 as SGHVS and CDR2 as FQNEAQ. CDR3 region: CASSTLRGVYGYTF. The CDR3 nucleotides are TGTGCCAGCAGCACACTTAGGGGGGTATATGGCTACACCTTC.

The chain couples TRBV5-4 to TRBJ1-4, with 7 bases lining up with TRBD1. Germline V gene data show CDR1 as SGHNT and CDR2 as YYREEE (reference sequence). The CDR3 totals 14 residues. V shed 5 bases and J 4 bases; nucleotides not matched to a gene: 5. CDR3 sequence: CASSAQGGNEKLFF. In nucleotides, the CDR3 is TGTGCCAGCAGTGCGCAGGGGGGTAATGAAAAACTGTTTTTT.

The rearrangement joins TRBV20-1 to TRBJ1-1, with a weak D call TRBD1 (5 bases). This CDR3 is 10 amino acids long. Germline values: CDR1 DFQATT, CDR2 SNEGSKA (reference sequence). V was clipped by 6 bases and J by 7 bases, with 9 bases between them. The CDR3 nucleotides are TGCAGTGCGGGGGAAAATGAAGCTTTCTTT. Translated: CSAGENEAFF.

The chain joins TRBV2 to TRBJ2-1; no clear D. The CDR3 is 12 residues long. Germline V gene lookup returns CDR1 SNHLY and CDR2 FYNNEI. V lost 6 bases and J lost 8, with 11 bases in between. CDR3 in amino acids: CASRVSWDEQFF. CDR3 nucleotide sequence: TGTGCCAGCAGGGTTAGCTGGGATGAGCAGTTCTTC.

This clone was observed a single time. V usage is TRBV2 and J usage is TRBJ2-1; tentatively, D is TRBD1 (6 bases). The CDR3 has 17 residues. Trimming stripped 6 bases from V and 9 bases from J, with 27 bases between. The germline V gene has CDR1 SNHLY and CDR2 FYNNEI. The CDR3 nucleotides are TGTGCCAGCAGAGCACAGGGACGCATACGGCTTTCGGCTGAGCAGTTCTTC. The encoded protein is CASRAQGRIRLSAEQFF.

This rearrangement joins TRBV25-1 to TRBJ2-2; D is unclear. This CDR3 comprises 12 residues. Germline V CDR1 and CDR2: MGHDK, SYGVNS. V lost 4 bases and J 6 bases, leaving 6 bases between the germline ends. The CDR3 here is CASSVLPGELFF. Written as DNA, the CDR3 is TGTGCCAGCAGTGTCTTGCCCGGGGAGCTGTTTTTT. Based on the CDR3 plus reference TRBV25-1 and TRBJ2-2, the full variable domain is EADIYQTPRYLVIGTGKKITLECSQTMGHDKMYWYQQDPGMELHLIHYSYGVNSTEKGDLSSESTVSRIRTEHFPLTLESARPSHTSQYLCASSVLPGELFFGEGSRLTVL.

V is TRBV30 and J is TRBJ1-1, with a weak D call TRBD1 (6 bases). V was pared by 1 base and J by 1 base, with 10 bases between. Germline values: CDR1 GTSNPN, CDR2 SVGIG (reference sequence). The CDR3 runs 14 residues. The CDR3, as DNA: TGTGCCTGGAGTGCCGACAGGAAGAACACTGAAGCTTTCTTT. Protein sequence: CAWSADRKNTEAFF.

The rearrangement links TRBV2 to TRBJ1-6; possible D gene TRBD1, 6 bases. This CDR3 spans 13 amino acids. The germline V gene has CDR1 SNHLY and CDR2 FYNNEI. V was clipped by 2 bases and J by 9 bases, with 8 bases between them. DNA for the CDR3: TGTGCCAGCAGTGAAACAGGGCGTTCACCCCTCCACTTT. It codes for CASSETGRSPLHF. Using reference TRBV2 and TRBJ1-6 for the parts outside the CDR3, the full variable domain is EPEVTQTPSHQVTQMGQEVILRCVPISNHLYFYWYRQILGQKVEFLVSFYNNEISEKSEIFDDQFSVERPDGSNFTLKIRSTKLEDSAMYFCASSETGRSPLHFGNGTRLTVT.

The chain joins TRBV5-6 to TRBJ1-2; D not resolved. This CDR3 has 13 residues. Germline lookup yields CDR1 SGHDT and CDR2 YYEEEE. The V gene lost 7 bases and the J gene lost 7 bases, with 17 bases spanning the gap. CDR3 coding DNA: TGTGCCAGCGAACTTAGGACCATCGGTGGCTACACCTTC. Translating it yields CASELRTIGGYTF.

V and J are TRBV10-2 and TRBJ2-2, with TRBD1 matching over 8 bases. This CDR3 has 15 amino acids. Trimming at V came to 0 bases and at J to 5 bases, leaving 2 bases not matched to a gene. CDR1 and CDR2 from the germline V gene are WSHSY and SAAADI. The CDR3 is CASSESRTGTGELFF. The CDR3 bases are TGCGCCAGCAGTGAGTCCCGGACAGGGACCGGGGAGCTGTTTTTT.

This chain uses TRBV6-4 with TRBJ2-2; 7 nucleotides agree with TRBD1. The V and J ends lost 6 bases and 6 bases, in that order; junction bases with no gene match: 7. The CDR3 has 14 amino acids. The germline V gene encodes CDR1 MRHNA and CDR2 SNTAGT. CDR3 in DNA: TGTGCCAGCAGGACGGGACAGTACGCCGGGGAGCTGTTTTTT. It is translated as CASRTGQYAGELFF.

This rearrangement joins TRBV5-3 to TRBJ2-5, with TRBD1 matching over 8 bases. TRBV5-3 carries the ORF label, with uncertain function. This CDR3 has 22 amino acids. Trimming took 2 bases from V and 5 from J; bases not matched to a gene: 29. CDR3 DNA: TGTGCCAGAAGCTTCAATGCAACCTTACTCCAGGGGGCAGGGGGCTTCGAGGAGACCCAGTACTTC. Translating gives CARSFNATLLQGAGGFEETQYF.

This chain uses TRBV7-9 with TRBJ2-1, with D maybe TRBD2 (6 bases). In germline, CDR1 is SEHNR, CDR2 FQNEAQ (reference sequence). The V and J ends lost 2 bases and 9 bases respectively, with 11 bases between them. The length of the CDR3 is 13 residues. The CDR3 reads CASSLRGLGEQFF. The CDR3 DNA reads TGTGCCAGCAGCTTACGGGGGTTAGGTGAGCAGTTCTTC.

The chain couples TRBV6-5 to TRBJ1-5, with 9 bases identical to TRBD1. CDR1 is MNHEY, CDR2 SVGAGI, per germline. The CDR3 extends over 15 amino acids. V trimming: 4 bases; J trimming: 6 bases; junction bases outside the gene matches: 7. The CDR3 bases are TGTGCCAGCAGTTCATGGGGGACAGGGCGTCAGCCCCAGCATTTT. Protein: CASSSWGTGRQPQHF.